This is a list of T cell receptor beta chains from one sample in a study of monozygotic twins with inflammatory bowel disease. TCRdb reanalyzed the 5' RACE reads, giving one entry per CDR3 protein sequence and no DNA. This listing includes approximately 140,000 distinct CDR3 sequences. Specimen: blood. All receptors come from a human donor with ulcerative colitis or Crohn's disease, or a healthy co-twin of an affected twin (not recorded which). CDR3s include the opening cysteine and the closing phenylalanine or tryptophan. Each record gives: V gene, J gene, CDR3 protein.

v_call: TRBV5-1
j_call: TRBJ2-4
cdr3_aa: CASSLTGMGDIQYF

v_call: TRBV20-1
j_call: TRBJ2-1
cdr3_aa: CSARNLGLAGRNEQFF

v_call: TRBV4-1
j_call: TRBJ1-2
cdr3_aa: CASSQVTGVYGYTF

v_call: TRBV6-5
j_call: TRBJ1-1
cdr3_aa: CATHREASEAFF

v_call: TRBV7-2
j_call: TRBJ2-5
cdr3_aa: CASSLSRGREETQYF

v_call: TRBV7-9
j_call: TRBJ1-1
cdr3_aa: CASSLRENTEAFF

v_call: TRBV5-5
j_call: TRBJ2-7
cdr3_aa: CASSLLGVDYEQYF

v_call: TRBV19
j_call: TRBJ2-1
cdr3_aa: CASINTGANNEQFF

v_call: TRBV7-2
j_call: TRBJ1-4
cdr3_aa: CASSFRDRNEKLFF

v_call: TRBV18
j_call: TRBJ2-7
cdr3_aa: CASSPSSGVVYEQYF

v_call: TRBV20-1
j_call: TRBJ1-2
cdr3_aa: CSARGRQGAQHTF

v_call: TRBV5-4
j_call: TRBJ1-6
cdr3_aa: CASSLRGVRGSPLHF

v_call: TRBV5-1
j_call: TRBJ1-3
cdr3_aa: CASSLSGGSGNTIYF

v_call: TRBV4-1
j_call: TRBJ2-5
cdr3_aa: CASSLGGGSVETQYF

v_call: TRBV7-3
j_call: TRBJ2-4
cdr3_aa: CASSLGGVGNIQYF

v_call: TRBV7-9
j_call: TRBJ1-4
cdr3_aa: CASRGQATNEKLFF

v_call: TRBV4-3
j_call: TRBJ2-7
cdr3_aa: CASSQERGPINEQYF

v_call: TRBV7-2
j_call: TRBJ2-3
cdr3_aa: CASSLGLQTDTQYF

v_call: TRBV3-1
j_call: TRBJ1-1
cdr3_aa: CASSLGGGSEAFF

v_call: TRBV6-1
j_call: TRBJ2-1
cdr3_aa: CASSAGGKTYNEQFF

v_call: TRBV6-6
j_call: TRBJ2-7
cdr3_aa: CASTPNRDEQYF

v_call: TRBV2
j_call: TRBJ2-3
cdr3_aa: CASSDRAGGGTDTQYF

v_call: TRBV20-1
j_call: TRBJ1-6
cdr3_aa: CSARPFPDSPLHF

v_call: TRBV5-1
j_call: TRBJ1-1
cdr3_aa: CASSLKLRIRTADTEAFF

v_call: TRBV12-5
j_call: TRBJ1-2
cdr3_aa: CASGLGLTGGGYTF

v_call: TRBV3-1
j_call: TRBJ2-2
cdr3_aa: CASSSGGGDTGELFF